A single sample gave rise to the 21 T cell receptor beta chains below, sequenced in a study of cytomegalovirus exposure and HLA in healthy donors. Repertoires were generated with immunoSEQ multiplex PCR, while TCRdb's copy carries only in-frame clones and drops some. The sample includes more than 85,000 clones, 80% to 95% seen only once; the top ten take 1.1%. The sequenced material came from PBMCs. These receptors all stem from a woman aged 25 to 39 in good health and CMV-seropositive.

The chain joins TRBV4-1 to TRBJ2-1; 14 bases align to TRBD2. CDR1 and CDR2 (germline): MGHRA, YSYEKL. CDR3 length equals 18 residues. The J segment lost 7 bases and the V segment lost 1 base, leaving 9 bases of the junction unmatched. The CDR3 nucleotides read TGCGCCAGCAGCCAAGTTCGAGCAGGGACTAGCGGGGGTAATGAGCAGTTCTTC. The encoded protein is CASSQVRAGTSGGNEQFF.

The chain uses TRBV6-5 and TRBJ1-2; 7 positions agree with TRBD1. There are 13 residues in the CDR3. After removal of 8 bases from V and 8 bases from J, the junction contained 11 bases not matched to a gene. Per germline, CDR1 MNHEY and CDR2 SVGAGI. The CDR3 bases are TGTGCCAGCCACAGGGGTCGTGGGGCGGGCTACACCTTC. Translation gives CASHRGRGAGYTF.

V is TRBV28 and J is TRBJ1-1, with D perhaps TRBD1 (5 bases). Trimming took 4 bases from V and 3 from J, leaving 15 bases between them. The CDR3 length is 15 residues. Germline V gene data show CDR1 as MDHEN and CDR2 as SYDVKM. The CDR3 here is CASSSPRGSYTEAFF. The CDR3 DNA sequence: TGTGCCAGCAGTTCCCCTCGGGGGAGCTACACTGAAGCTTTCTTT.

CDR3 loop: CASSPEGRHEAFF. CDR3 bases: TGTGCCAGCAGTCCCGAGGGCCGTCATGAAGCTTTCTTT. The chain links TRBV6-6 to TRBJ1-1, with D hard to call. This CDR3 has 13 residues. Between the trimmed V and J ends, which lost 5 bases and 7 bases, there was a span of 14 bases. Germline values: CDR1 MNHNY, CDR2 SVGAGI (reference sequence).

The CDR3 DNA reads as TGTGCCAGTAGTATCAACCGGGCGGGACCAAGAGGCAATGAGCAGTTCTTC. It encodes CASSINRAGPRGNEQFF. The chain is built from TRBV19 and TRBJ2-1; tentative D call: TRBD2 (6 bases). Trimming removed 3 bases at V and 6 bases at J, with 21 bases between. The CDR3 has 17 residues. Germline V gene sequence: CDR1 LNHDA, CDR2 SQIVND (reference sequence).

This chain uses TRBV9 with TRBJ2-1; maybe TRBD2 (6 bases). CDR1 SGDLS and CDR2 YYNGEE come from the germline V gene. The CDR3 runs 14 residues. Trimming stripped 6 bases from V and 0 bases from J, with 10 bases between. The CDR3 region is CASTISGSYNEQFF. For the CDR3, the DNA is TGTGCCAGCACTATTAGCGGCTCCTACAATGAGCAGTTCTTC. Complete variable domain (other parts from reference TRBV9 and TRBJ2-1): DSGVTQTPKHLITATGQRVTLRCSPRSGDLSVYWYQQSLDQGLQFLIQYYNGEERAKGNILERFSAQQFPDLHSELNLSSLELGDSALYFCASTISGSYNEQFFGPGTRLTVL.

The chain uses TRBV7-8 and TRBJ2-5; 7 bases agree with TRBD2. V shed 5 bases, J shed 0 bases, and the junction held 12 bases outside the gene matches. The germline gives CDR1 SGHVS, CDR2 FQNEAQ. The CDR3 sequence is 17 residues long. DNA for the CDR3: TGTGCCAGCAGCCCTCCCGGGGCTAGCGGATACCAAGAGACCCAGTACTTC. Translated, it gives CASSPPGASGYQETQYF.

The sample holds one count of this clone. The chain combines TRBV9 with TRBJ2-7; possible D gene TRBD1, 6 bases. CDR1 is SGDLS, CDR2 YYNGEE, per germline. V lost 3 bases, J lost 6 bases, and 28 bases lay in between. This CDR3 comprises 18 residues. In DNA, the CDR3 is TGTGCCAGCAGCGCCGAGGGGACGATACAGGGTAGTCGGTTCGAGCAGTACTTC. Amino acids: CASSAEGTIQGSRFEQYF.

The chain joins TRBV11-1 to TRBJ2-1; D unclear. V gave up 6 bases and J gave up 5 bases, with 5 bases separating them. The CDR3 is 11 amino acids. Looked up from germline, CDR1 is SGHAT and CDR2 is FQDESV (reference sequence). CDR3 coding DNA: TGTGCCAGCAGGTTCGACAATGAGCAGTTCTTC. It yields the protein CASRFDNEQFF.

The gene calls are TRBV29-1 and TRBJ2-5; 10 positions match TRBD2. CDR3 size: 14 residues. V lost 3 bases to trimming and J lost 1 base; unmatched junction nucleotides: 2. Germline V gene lookup returns CDR1 SQVTM and CDR2 ANQGSEA. CDR3 loop: CSVEGLATQETQYF. For the CDR3, the DNA is TGCAGCGTTGAGGGACTAGCGACCCAAGAGACCCAGTACTTC.

For the CDR3, the DNA is TGTGCCAGCAGCCTAGCGGGAGGGCCGGGGACCCAGTACTTC. The encoded protein is CASSLAGGPGTQYF. J is TRBJ2-5 and V is TRBV7-3; TRBD2 aligns across 12 bases. Unmatched junction bases numbered 5, after V lost 5 bases and J lost 7 bases. This CDR3 is 14 amino acids long. In germline, CDR1 is SGHTA, CDR2 FQGTGA.

In this sample, this clone turned up a few times. The CDR3 DNA sequence: TGTGCCAGCAGCGTAGGACAGGGCTATGGCTACACCTTC. It encodes CASSVGQGYGYTF. The chain joins TRBV9 to TRBJ1-2; 7 bases fit TRBD1. The CDR3 consists of 13 residues. J was trimmed by 4 bases and V by 0 bases; bases with no gene match: 0. In germline, CDR1 is SGDLS, CDR2 YYNGEE.

CDR3 amino acids: CASSLFRGLKTQYF. CDR3 nucleotides: TGTGCCAGCAGTTTATTCAGGGGTCTGAAGACCCAGTACTTC. V gene TRBV27 combines with J gene TRBJ2-5; D is possibly TRBD1 (6 bases). This CDR3 comprises 14 residues. Germline assignment: CDR1 MNHEY and CDR2 SMNVEV (reference sequence). V was cut by 1 base and J by 6 bases, with 12 bases left in between.

The chain joins TRBV15 to TRBJ1-2; D is unclear. The CDR3 has 14 residues. V was clipped by 0 bases and J by 1 base, with 6 bases between them. CDR1 LNHNV and CDR2 YYDKDF come from the germline V gene (reference sequence). CDR3 sequence reads: CATSREEINYGYTF. The CDR3 DNA sequence: TGTGCCACCAGCAGAGAGGAGATTAACTATGGCTACACCTTC.

The J gene is TRBJ1-5, the V gene TRBV28, with 8 nucleotides matching TRBD1. The CDR3 is made up of 20 amino acids. Germline CDR1 is MDHEN and CDR2 is SYDVKM. V lost 2 bases and J lost 1; bases outside the gene matches: 16. The chain's CDR3 is CASSLVMDGSGGNSNQPQHF. The CDR3 DNA sequence: TGTGCCAGCAGTTTAGTTATGGATGGGTCAGGGGGCAACAGCAATCAGCCCCAGCATTTT.

The chain recombines TRBV10-3 with TRBJ1-2; possibly TRBD1 for D (5 bases). The CDR3 sequence is 13 residues long. V was shortened by 3 bases and J by 6 bases, with 11 bases between the two germline ends. Germline V lookup: CDR1 ENHRY, CDR2 SYGVKD. The CDR3 region is CAISEAGLHGYTF. CDR3 sequence (DNA): TGTGCCATCAGTGAAGCGGGGCTCCATGGCTACACCTTC.

This clone came up once. The chain's CDR3 is CATAGRRSYEQYF. The DNA for the CDR3 is TGTGCCACCGCGGGGAGGCGGAGCTACGAGCAGTACTTC. The genes are TRBV6-5 and TRBJ2-7; tentatively, D is TRBD2 (6 bases). The V and J ends lost 10 bases and 3 bases respectively, with 16 bases between them. Germline assignment: CDR1 MNHEY and CDR2 SVGAGI. The CDR3 consists of 13 residues.

CDR3: CATSRDPGGLFNEQFF. CDR3 DNA: TGTGCCACCAGCAGAGATCCGGGGGGCCTTTTTAATGAGCAGTTCTTC. This chain connects TRBV15 to TRBJ2-1, with D maybe TRBD2 (7 bases). V shed 0 bases and J shed 7 bases, with 16 bases lying between them. This CDR3 is 16 amino acids long. Germline-derived CDR1 and CDR2 are LNHNV and YYDKDF (reference sequence). Drawing the rest from reference TRBV15 and TRBJ2-1, the complete variable domain is DAMVIQNPRYQVTQFGKPVTLSCSQTLNHNVMYWYQQKSSQAPKLLFHYYDKDFNNEADTPDNFQSRRPNTSFCFLDIRSPGLGDTAMYLCATSRDPGGLFNEQFFGPGTRLTVL.

The V and J genes are TRBV15 and TRBJ2-3; weak D call: TRBD1 (6 bases). Germline V gene data show CDR1 as LNHNV and CDR2 as YYDKDF (reference sequence). The CDR3 contains 13 residues. Trimming took off 3 bases at V and 6 bases at J, with 10 bases between the two ends. The CDR3 reads CATSRSGADTQYF. In DNA form, the CDR3 reads TGTGCCACCAGCAGGTCAGGGGCCGATACGCAGTATTTT. The whole variable domain, filled in from reference TRBV15 and TRBJ2-3, reads DAMVIQNPRYQVTQFGKPVTLSCSQTLNHNVMYWYQQKSSQAPKLLFHYYDKDFNNEADTPDNFQSRRPNTSFCFLDIRSPGLGDTAMYLCATSRSGADTQYFGPGTRLTVL.

This chain uses TRBV4-2 with TRBJ2-2; no reliable D call. The CDR3 is 18 residues long. Germline V lookup: CDR1 LGHNA, CDR2 YNFKEQ. The V end lost 1 base, the J end lost 2 bases, and 17 bases lay between the germline ends. CDR3 DNA sequence: TGTGCCAGCAGCCAAGCCGACTTTACCAGCGACAACACCGGGGAGCTGTTTTTT. This encodes CASSQADFTSDNTGELFF.

This chain uses TRBV19 with TRBJ2-2; 8 bases match TRBD2. Germline CDR1 LNHDA, CDR2 SQIVND (reference sequence). With V trimmed by 2 bases and J by 1 base, 3 bases remained unmatched. The CDR3 covers 16 residues. The CDR3 spells CASSIRLAGNTGELFF. The CDR3 bases are TGTGCCAGTAGTATACGTCTAGCGGGGAACACCGGGGAGCTGTTTTTT.